The 32 T cell receptor beta chains reported below all come from one sample, sequenced in a study of Tregs in tolerant kidney transplant recipients. The assay was immunoSEQ multiplex PCR, and TCRdb's table has in-frame clones only and misses some. The sample holds 48,000 or so clones. The material sequenced was CD4+ T cells from blood, taken before the transplant. These receptors originate from a human donor who received a combined kidney and bone marrow transplant.

CDR3 sequence reads: CASSYPLVLAARDEQFF. CDR3 DNA, as far as it was read: TGTGCCAGCAGTTACCCTCTGGTACTAGCGGCTAGGGATGAG. V usage is TRBV6-2 or TRBV6-3 and J usage is TRBJ2-1; 8 bases align to TRBD2. Read sequence stops 3 residues before the CDR3 end, and the germline J gene provides the missing end. CDR3 size: 17 residues. Germline V gene data show CDR1 as MNHEY and CDR2 as SVGEGT. Losses at the gene ends were 2 bases for V and 8 bases for J; bases not matched to a gene: 14.

On this clone itself: With the read ending 3 residues before the CDR3 end, the germline J gene is used to fill in that end. The chain is built from TRBV20-1 and TRBJ2-5; TRBD2 aligns across 9 bases. V was pared by 5 bases and J by 1 base, with 8 bases of the junction left unmatched. CDR1 is DFQATT, CDR2 SNEGSKA, per germline (reference sequence). The CDR3 loop spans 15 amino acids. CDR3 amino acids: CSALGLARIQETQYF. The CDR3 bases that were read are TGCAGTGCTCTCGGACTAGCGCGAATCCAAGAGACC.

Details on this clone: The sequenced fragment ends 3 residues before the CDR3 boundary, so the rest is inferred from the germline J gene. The chain is built from TRBV30 and TRBJ2-7; tentatively, D is TRBD1 (6 bases). The germline CDR1 and CDR2 sequences are GTSNPN and SVGIG (reference sequence). Trimming shortened V by 4 bases and J by 6 bases, and 16 bases separated the two germline ends. This CDR3 is built from 13 residues. CDR3 region: CAWTYGQRTEQYF. The covered CDR3 bases are TGTGCCTGGACCTACGGACAGCGTACCGAG. The whole variable domain, remainder taken from reference TRBV30 and TRBJ2-7, is SQTIHQWPATLVQPVGSPLSLECTVEGTSNPNLYWYRQAAGRGLQLLFYSVGIGQISSEVPQNLSASRPQDRQFILSSKKLLLSDSGFYLCAWTYGQRTEQYFGPGTRLTVT.

Turning to this clone: The read ends 3 residues shy of where the CDR3 ends; the end is completed using the germline J gene. The chain carries TRBV2 and TRBJ1-4; D is unresolved. Trimming pared 5 bases from V and 8 bases from J, leaving 6 bases between. The CDR3 covers 11 residues. Looked up from germline, CDR1 is SNHLY and CDR2 is FYNNEI. The CDR3 loop reads CASSIREKLFF. CDR3 DNA, as far as it was read: TGTGCCAGCAGTATAAGGGAAAAA.

For this clone: The read ends 3 residues shy of where the CDR3 ends; the end is completed using the germline J gene. The chain employs TRBV2 and TRBJ2-7; 7 nucleotides align to TRBD1. This CDR3 comprises 15 residues. Trimming cost V 7 bases and J 2 bases; bases outside gene matches: 11. Germline assignment: CDR1 SNHLY and CDR2 FYNNEI. The sequenced CDR3 bases are TGTGCCAGCAATAATCTCGGGACAGCGACCTACGAG. Protein: CASNNLGTATYE. From start to end, the CDR3 is CASNNLGTATYEQYF.

A word on this clone: The read falls 3 residues short of the CDR3 end, and the missing part is taken from the germline J gene. V gene TRBV20-1 combines with J gene TRBJ2-1; 8 bases align to TRBD2. The V gene end was trimmed by 0 bases and the J gene end by 7 bases; junction bases not matched to a gene: 5. This CDR3 region has 14 residues. Germline values: CDR1 DFQATT, CDR2 SNEGSKA (reference sequence). The DNA read from the CDR3 is TGCAGTGCTAGAGACAGTAGCGGGAATAATGAG. Translating gives CSARDSSGNNE. The entire CDR3 is CSARDSSGNNEQFF.

The sequenced CDR3 bases are TGTGCCATCAGTGAGACGGGTTTCACCTACGAG. The encoded protein is CAISETGFTYE. The complete CDR3 reads CAISETGFTYEQYF. The chain recombines TRBV10-3 with TRBJ2-7; D not certain. The CDR3 end lies 3 residues beyond the end of the read and is filled in from the germline J gene. This CDR3 has 14 amino acids. Trimming removed 2 bases from V and 2 bases from J, with 10 bases in between. Per the germline V gene, CDR1 is ENHRY and CDR2 is SYGVKD.

Worth noting for this clone: The read is 3 residues too short to cover the CDR3 end, so that end is filled in from the germline J gene. The rearrangement links TRBV10-3 to TRBJ2-1, with a weak D call TRBD1 (5 bases). In germline, CDR1 is ENHRY, CDR2 SYGVKD. The CDR3 consists of 15 residues. The germline V and J ends were trimmed by 3 bases and 0 bases, with 9 bases remaining between them. The CDR3 DNA, read in part, is TGTGCCATCAGTGATGACAGAACCTCCTACAATGAG. It encodes CAISDDRTSYNE. The whole CDR3 sequence reads CAISDDRTSYNEQFF.

Remarks on this clone: The observed sequence ends 3 residues before the CDR3 terminus, with the missing tail filled in from the germline J gene. Other DNA sequences in this specimen translate into the identical CDR3. This chain joins TRBV5-1 and TRBJ2-7; D remains ambiguous. V lost 0 bases and J 4 bases, leaving 5 bases between the germline ends. Germline V lookup: CDR1 SGHRS, CDR2 YFSETQ. The CDR3 consists of 12 residues. This chain's CDR3 is CASSLDFYEQYF. The sequenced part of the CDR3 DNA is TGCGCCAGCAGCTTGGACTTTTACGAG.

On this clone itself: Sequencing ends 3 residues short of the CDR3 end; the germline J gene provides the rest. This chain connects TRBV10-3 to TRBJ2-7; 10 bases are a match to TRBD1. The germline V gene encodes CDR1 ENHRY and CDR2 SYGVKD. The CDR3 has 14 residues. V lost 5 bases, J lost 2 bases, and 3 bases stayed unmatched. CDR3 DNA, as far as it was read: TGTGCCATCAGTCTGGACAGGGGGACCTACGAG. Its translation: CAISLDRGTYE. The entire CDR3 protein reads CAISLDRGTYEQYF.

Comment on this clone: The CDR3 extends 3 residues past the end of the read, so its final part is completed from the germline J gene. The chain employs TRBV20-1 and TRBJ2-5; 7 positions match TRBD2. The CDR3 covers 14 residues. J was trimmed by 7 bases and V by 2 bases; bases with no gene match: 10. The germline V gene encodes CDR1 DFQATT and CDR2 SNEGSKA (reference sequence). CDR3 residues: CSARRAGTLRTQYF. Incomplete CDR3 DNA: TGCAGTGCTAGACGAGCGGGAACCCTCAGGACC.

Concerning this clone: The CDR3 end is not reached by the read, which stops 3 residues before it; the germline J gene fills it in. The chain combines TRBV19 with TRBJ1-5, with D uncertain. CDR3 length: 15 residues. In germline, CDR1 is LNHDA, CDR2 SQIVND (reference sequence). V was pared by 3 bases and J by 0 bases, with 9 bases between. The CDR3 is CASSIIEYSNQPQHF. The CDR3 DNA, read in part, is TGTGCCAGTAGTATTATAGAGTATAGCAATCAGCCC.

Notes on this clone: The read is 3 residues too short to cover the CDR3 end, so that end is filled in from the germline J gene. The rearrangement joins TRBV2 to TRBJ2-3; TRBD2 matches 12 bases. With V trimmed by 5 bases and J by 3 bases, 6 bases remained unmatched. Germline values: CDR1 SNHLY, CDR2 FYNNEI. The CDR3 runs 16 residues. The CDR3 DNA, read in part, is TGTGCCAGCAGTTTGACTAGCGGGAGAGTAACAGATACG. This sequence encodes CASSLTSGRVTDT. The entire CDR3 protein is CASSLTSGRVTDTQYF.

A remark on this clone: Sequencing ends 3 residues short of the CDR3 end; the germline J gene provides the rest. The genes are TRBV7-2 and TRBJ1-4, with D possibly TRBD1 on 5 matching bases. The germline gives CDR1 SGHTA, CDR2 FQGNSA. The ends were cut back, 3 bases at V and 4 bases at J, with 9 bases in the middle. The CDR3 has 14 amino acids. The CDR3 loop reads CASSLQGVNEKLFF. The part of the CDR3 DNA that was read is TGTGCCAGCAGCTTGCAGGGAGTTAATGAAAAA.

In the case of this clone: The read ends 3 residues shy of where the CDR3 ends; the end is completed using the germline J gene. This chain uses TRBV20-1 with TRBJ2-3, with D uncertain. From germline, CDR1 is DFQATT and CDR2 SNEGSKA (reference sequence). Deletions cut 0 bases from V and 2 bases from J, with 15 bases between. The CDR3 spans 16 residues. The CDR3: CSARDQASGITDTQYF. The covered CDR3 bases are TGCAGTGCTAGAGATCAGGCCTCTGGCATCACAGATACG.

Comments on this clone: The CDR3 goes on 3 residues after the read ends, and that part is filled in from the germline J gene. The genes are TRBV5-1 and TRBJ2-5; no firm D call. The CDR3 contains 13 residues. Per the germline V gene, CDR1 is SGHRS and CDR2 is YFSETQ. The ends were cut back, 0 bases at V and 5 bases at J, with 8 bases in the middle. This CDR3 is CASSLGRAETQYF. The CDR3 bases that were read are TGCGCCAGCAGCTTGGGGCGAGCGGAGACC.

As for this clone: The read ends 3 residues shy of where the CDR3 ends; the end is completed using the germline J gene. The J gene is TRBJ1-2, the V gene TRBV7-9, with D unclear. Germline V gene data show CDR1 as SEHNR and CDR2 as FQNEAQ (reference sequence). The V gene lost 5 bases and the J gene lost 7 bases, with 17 bases spanning the gap. The CDR3 is 14 residues long. This chain's CDR3 is CASSLGSGFIGYTF. CDR3 DNA (partial): TGTGCCAGCAGCCTCGGATCGGGGTTTATTGGC.

As to this clone: The missing CDR3 end, 3 residues past where the read stops, is filled in from the germline J gene. The chain has TRBV7-6 and TRBJ1-3; maybe TRBD1 (6 bases). This CDR3 comprises 18 residues. The germline V gene encodes CDR1 SGHVS and CDR2 FNYEAQ. Trimming left V 1 base short and J 0 bases short, with 16 bases between. The CDR3 spells CASSLGGGRQSSGNTIYF. The part of the CDR3 DNA that was read is TGTGCCAGCAGCTTAGGTGGGGGCAGGCAGAGCTCTGGAAACACC.

As for this clone: The read halts 3 residues ahead of the CDR3 end, with the missing end drawn from the germline J gene. The chain combines TRBV29-1 with TRBJ2-7; D may be TRBD1 (5 bases). V was cut by 2 bases and J by 6 bases, with 11 bases left in between. Germline values: CDR1 SQVTM, CDR2 ANQGSEA. CDR3 length equals 12 residues. The CDR3 loop is CSVEKGLGEQYF. The part of the CDR3 DNA that was read is TGCAGCGTTGAAAAGGGGCTGGGCGAG.

Comment on this clone: The CDR3 end is not reached by the read, which stops 3 residues before it; the germline J gene fills it in. The rearrangement uses TRBV30 and TRBJ2-7; 9 bases fit TRBD1. CDR1 is GTSNPN, CDR2 SVGIG, per germline (reference sequence). This CDR3 region has 17 residues. Trimming removed 7 bases from V and 1 base from J; junction bases left unmatched: 17. The CDR3 sequence: CAFLRADRDRASYEQYF. Partial CDR3 DNA: TGTGCCTTTCTCCGCGCGGACCGGGACAGGGCGTCCTACGAG.

Worth noting for this clone: The CDR3 end lies 3 residues beyond the end of the read and is filled in from the germline J gene. The V gene is TRBV7-2, the J gene TRBJ1-6; D not certain. Germline CDR1 is SGHTA and CDR2 is FQGNSA. The V end lost 10 bases, the J end lost 10 bases, and 14 bases lay between the germline ends. CDR3 length: 12 residues. The CDR3 bases that were read are TGTGCCACCTCGAGGGTCGGCTCACCC. As protein: CATSRVGSP. The complete CDR3 protein is CATSRVGSPLHF.

In regard to this clone: The read gets to within 3 residues of the CDR3 end, and the germline J gene fills in the rest. The chain links TRBV10-3 to TRBJ2-7; possibly TRBD1 for D (5 bases). The V gene's germline CDR1 is ENHRY and CDR2 SYGVKD. The germline V and J ends were trimmed by 10 bases and 6 bases, with 13 bases remaining between them. This CDR3 contains 11 residues. CDR3 sequence reads: CASSGSLEQYF. The sequenced CDR3 bases are TGTGCCAGCTCAGGGTCTCTCGAG.

With regard to this clone: The read finishes 3 residues shy of the CDR3 end, and the germline J gene is used to complete it. The chain joins TRBV19 to TRBJ2-2; 9 nucleotides match TRBD1. This CDR3 has 16 residues. Germline lookup yields CDR1 LNHDA and CDR2 SQIVND (reference sequence). The V gene end was trimmed by 1 base and the J gene end by 4 bases; junction bases not matched to a gene: 4. CDR3 DNA (partial): TGTGCCAGTAGTATAGCGGGACAGGGTAGCACCGGGGAG. This translates into CASSIAGQGSTGE. The full CDR3 reads CASSIAGQGSTGELFF.

Of note for this clone: The read ends 3 residues shy of where the CDR3 ends; the end is completed using the germline J gene. This sequence joins TRBV11-2 and TRBJ1-1, with D possibly being TRBD1 (6 bases). Trimming shortened V by 4 bases and J by 4 bases, and 10 bases separated the two germline ends. CDR1 and CDR2 from the germline V gene are SGHAT and FQNNGV. CDR3 length: 13 amino acids. The sequenced part of the CDR3 DNA is TGTGCCAGCAGCTCGACAGGTCTCACTGAA. Amino acid sequence: CASSSTGLTE. The full CDR3 protein reads CASSSTGLTEAFF.

The CDR3 sequence: CASSFAGVNYGYTF. The CDR3 bases that were read are TGTGCCAGCAGCTTTGCAGGGGTGAACTATGGC. J is TRBJ1-2 and V is TRBV7-9; tentatively, D is TRBD1 (6 bases). The sequenced fragment ends 3 residues before the CDR3 boundary, so the rest is inferred from the germline J gene. CDR1 is SEHNR and CDR2 is FQNEAQ in the germline V gene (reference sequence). The CDR3 totals 14 residues. V was trimmed by 3 bases and J by 2 bases, leaving 10 bases between them.

CDR3 protein: CASRDREDTQYF. Partial CDR3 DNA: TGTGCCAGCAGGGACAGGGAGGATACG. The chain carries TRBV2 and TRBJ2-3, with TRBD1 matching over 8 bases. The read stops 3 residues short of the end of the CDR3; the missing end is completed from the germline J gene. This CDR3 has 12 amino acids. Trimming cost V 6 bases and J 6 bases; bases outside gene matches: 2. Germline V CDR1 and CDR2: SNHLY, FYNNEI.

Points on this clone: The read comes to an end 3 residues before the CDR3 does, leaving the germline J gene to fill in the end. The chain combines TRBV7-9 with TRBJ2-7; 8 positions agree with TRBD1. The germline gives CDR1 SEHNR, CDR2 FQNEAQ (reference sequence). The CDR3 loop spans 15 amino acids. The ends lost 3 bases at V and 3 bases at J; junction bases unmatched: 7. The chain's CDR3 is CASSFVGTGLYEQYF. Partial CDR3 DNA: TGTGCCAGCAGCTTTGTCGGGACAGGTCTCTACGAG.

The sequenced part of the CDR3 DNA is TGCAGTGGACTTTCGAACACTGAA. Encoded protein: CSGLSNTE. The entire CDR3 is CSGLSNTEAFF. The chain couples TRBV20-1 to TRBJ1-1; D is undetermined. The read terminates 3 residues ahead of where the CDR3 ends, so the germline J gene completes it. Germline V gene lookup returns CDR1 DFQATT and CDR2 SNEGSKA (reference sequence). V dropped 7 bases and J dropped 1 base, with 7 bases sitting between them. The CDR3 consists of 11 residues.

A remark on this clone: Read sequence stops 3 residues before the CDR3 end, and the germline J gene provides the missing end. This sequence joins TRBV20-1 and TRBJ2-3; 14 bases agree with TRBD2. The CDR3 length is 17 residues. The junction had 9 bases not matched to a gene; V was cut back by 5 bases and J by 2 bases. Germline V gives CDR1 DFQATT, CDR2 SNEGSKA (reference sequence). The DNA read from the CDR3 is TGCAGTGCTCTGGGACTAGCGGGAGAGGGGGACACAGATACG. Translation: CSALGLAGEGDTDT. The CDR3 as a whole reads CSALGLAGEGDTDTQYF.

On this clone: The CDR3 end falls 3 residues outside the read, so it is completed with the germline J gene. The chain uses TRBV2 and TRBJ1-2; perhaps TRBD1 as D (6 bases). The CDR3 extends over 13 amino acids. Germline assignment: CDR1 SNHLY and CDR2 FYNNEI. CDR3 residues: CASSERTEEGYTF. Incomplete CDR3 DNA: TGTGCCAGCAGTGAGAGGACAGAGGAAGGC.

Comments on this clone: With the read ending 3 residues before the CDR3 end, the germline J gene is used to fill in that end. The V and J genes are TRBV19 and TRBJ2-2, with D tentatively TRBD1 (5 bases). Trimming took 0 bases from V and 0 from J, leaving 17 bases between them. This CDR3 is 19 amino acids long. The germline CDR1 and CDR2 sequences are LNHDA and SQIVND (reference sequence). CDR3 residues: CASSIDSPGFRANTGELFF. Partial CDR3 DNA: TGTGCCAGTAGTATAGATTCCCCAGGGTTCCGGGCGAACACCGGGGAG.

In the case of this clone: The read is 3 residues too short to cover the CDR3 end, so that end is filled in from the germline J gene. This chain links TRBV30 with TRBJ1-5; 9 nucleotides agree with TRBD1. The V segment lost 3 bases and the J segment 7 bases; nucleotides outside the gene matches: 7. Per the germline V gene, CDR1 is GTSNPN and CDR2 is SVGIG (reference sequence). The CDR3 loop spans 14 amino acids. CDR3 DNA (partial): TGTGCCTGGAGCGCAGGGACAGGGAGGCAGCCC. Protein sequence: CAWSAGTGRQP. The complete CDR3 protein is CAWSAGTGRQPQHF. Together with reference TRBV30 and TRBJ1-5, the CDR3 gives the full variable domain: SQTIHQWPATLVQPVGSPLSLECTVEGTSNPNLYWYRQAAGRGLQLLFYSVGIGQISSEVPQNLSASRPQDRQFILSSKKLLLSDSGFYLCAWSAGTGRQPQHFGDGTRLSIL.